This T cell receptor (beta chain) was profiled in a study of blood T cell repertoires in COVID-19 (dated by TCRdb to 2018 to 2020). Context from the whole study: The collaborator samples originated in the United States, Italy and Spain and spanned the acute and convalescent phases of COVID-19. Sample metadata almost always included a de-identified subject ID, COVID-19 status, age in years and sex. The samples were drawn from two sources: the first 160 participants of the ongoing ImmuneRACE study, and 1,200 or so subjects contributed by 6 global collaborators. The prospective study material was composed of cDNA or gDNA derived from T cells, B-cell-depleted T cells, or PBMCs. Where available, HLA class I and class II types were taken from metadata supplied by the sample provider and were not determined by assay-based typing. Subjects who had been exposed to COVID-19, were actively infected with it, or had recovered from it provided the deeply sampled blood TCRbeta repertoires that made up the dataset. The repertoires were released in a freely available public database intended as a resource for research on the immune response to SARS-CoV-2.

This clone was found once. The antigen it binds to is not known. Base qualities are not provided; no much larger clone lies one nucleotide away. TCRbeta CDR3 regions were amplified from genomic DNA using the immunoSEQ Assay, a bias-controlled multiplex PCR. The source study handled its data this way. Nucleated cell counts per sample were estimated from amplification of reference gene primers within the assay. Sequence reads were collapsed and filtered to measure the absolute abundance of every unique TCRbeta CDR3 rearrangement. For each sample, productive Simpson clonality was calculated by taking the square root of Simpson's diversity index across productive rearrangements. The immuneACCESS repertoire file appears here via TCRdb, limited to in-frame rearrangements. These files lack a portion of the clones; in checked studies, under half of the deficit traces to unresolved V genes, and the cause of the others is not known. That table is the source of V, J and clone size, and D and trimming were worked out from the DNA. Recorded for this sample are about 46,000 clones; more than 75% of them occurred a single time. Together, the top ten hold over 8.5% of the sample.

The CDR3 has 16 amino acids, counting the end cysteine and phenylalanine. The CDR3 DNA has 48 bases and is translated from base 1. The trim is 8 bases for V and 0 bases for J, with a gap of 17 bases between the germline ends. The germline V gene (reference sequence) specifies LNHDA as CDR1 and SQIVND as CDR2. Whole blood was collected in K2EDTA tubes by collaborating institutions according to the institutions' own protocols. For TCRbeta analysis, collaborators shipped samples as frozen whole blood, isolated PBMCs, or DNA extracted from either of those sample types. Overall study results and their limits: How much clinical and demographic metadata was included differed by source and by participant, and the metadata was provided uncurated.

The sample taken for sequencing was peripheral blood. This TCR came from a man aged 45-65 years with active COVID-19. The chain was built from TRBV19 and TRBJ2-1; the D region possibly corresponds to TRBD2 (6 bases align). This receptor has the CDR3 CASRTSSVGSYNEQFF. The sequenced DNA: TGTGCCAGTCGTACCTCTAGCGTGGGCTCCTACAATGAGCAGTTCTTC.